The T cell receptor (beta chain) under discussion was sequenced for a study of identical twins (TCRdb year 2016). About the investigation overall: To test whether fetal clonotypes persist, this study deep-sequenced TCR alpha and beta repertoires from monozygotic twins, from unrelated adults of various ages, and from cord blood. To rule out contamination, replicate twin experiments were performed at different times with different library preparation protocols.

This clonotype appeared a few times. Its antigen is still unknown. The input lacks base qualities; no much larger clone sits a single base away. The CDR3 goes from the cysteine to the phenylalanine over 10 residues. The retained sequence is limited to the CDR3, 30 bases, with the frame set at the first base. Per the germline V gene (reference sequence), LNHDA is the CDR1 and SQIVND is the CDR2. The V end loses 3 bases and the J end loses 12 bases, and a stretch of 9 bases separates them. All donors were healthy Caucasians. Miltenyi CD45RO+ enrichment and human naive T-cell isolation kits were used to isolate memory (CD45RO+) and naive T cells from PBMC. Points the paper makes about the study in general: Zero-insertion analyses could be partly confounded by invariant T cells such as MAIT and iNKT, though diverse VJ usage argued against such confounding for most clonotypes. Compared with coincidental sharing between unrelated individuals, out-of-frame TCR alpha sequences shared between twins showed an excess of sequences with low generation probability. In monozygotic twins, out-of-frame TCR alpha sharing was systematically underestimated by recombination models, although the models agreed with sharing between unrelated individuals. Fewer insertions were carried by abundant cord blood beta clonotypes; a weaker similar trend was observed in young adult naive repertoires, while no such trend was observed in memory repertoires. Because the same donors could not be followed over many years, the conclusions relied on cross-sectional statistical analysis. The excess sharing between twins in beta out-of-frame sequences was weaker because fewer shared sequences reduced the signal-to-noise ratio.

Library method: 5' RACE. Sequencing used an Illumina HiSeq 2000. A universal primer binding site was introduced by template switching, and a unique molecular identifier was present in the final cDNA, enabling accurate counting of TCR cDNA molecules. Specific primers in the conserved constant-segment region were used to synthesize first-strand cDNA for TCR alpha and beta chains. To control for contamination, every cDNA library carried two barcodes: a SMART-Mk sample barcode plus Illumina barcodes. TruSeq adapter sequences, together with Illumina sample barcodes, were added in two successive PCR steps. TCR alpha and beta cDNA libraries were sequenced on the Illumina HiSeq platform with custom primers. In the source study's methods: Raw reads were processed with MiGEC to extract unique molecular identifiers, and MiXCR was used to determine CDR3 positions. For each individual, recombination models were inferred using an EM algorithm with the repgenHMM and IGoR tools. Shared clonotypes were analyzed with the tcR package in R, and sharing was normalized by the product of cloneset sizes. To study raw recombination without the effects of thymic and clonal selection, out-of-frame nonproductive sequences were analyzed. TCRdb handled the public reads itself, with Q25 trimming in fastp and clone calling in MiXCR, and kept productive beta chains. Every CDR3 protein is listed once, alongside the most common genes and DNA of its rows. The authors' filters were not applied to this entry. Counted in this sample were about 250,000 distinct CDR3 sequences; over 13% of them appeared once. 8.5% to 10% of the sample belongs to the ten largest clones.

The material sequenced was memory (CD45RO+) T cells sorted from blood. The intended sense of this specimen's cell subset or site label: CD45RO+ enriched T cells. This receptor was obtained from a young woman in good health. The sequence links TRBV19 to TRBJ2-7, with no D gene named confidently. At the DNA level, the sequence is TGTGCCAGTAGTATCCTCCGACGGTACTTC. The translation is CASSILRRYF.